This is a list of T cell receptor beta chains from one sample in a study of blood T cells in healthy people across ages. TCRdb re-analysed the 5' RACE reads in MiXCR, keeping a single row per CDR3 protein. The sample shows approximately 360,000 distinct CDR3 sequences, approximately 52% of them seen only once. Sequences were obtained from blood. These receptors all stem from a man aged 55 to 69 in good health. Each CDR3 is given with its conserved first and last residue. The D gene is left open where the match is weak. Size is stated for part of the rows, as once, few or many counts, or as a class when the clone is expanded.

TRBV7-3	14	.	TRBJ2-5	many	TGTGCCAGCAGCTTAACGTCGGGTGGGGAGACCCAGTACTTC	CASSLTSGGETQYF
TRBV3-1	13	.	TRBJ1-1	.	TGTGCCAGCAGCCGCCGCCGGGGAGCTGAAGCTTTCTTT	CASSRRRGAEAFF
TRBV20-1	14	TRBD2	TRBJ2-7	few	TGCAGTACCCGGGGACTAGCGGGAGCCTACGAGCAGTACTTC	CSTRGLAGAYEQYF
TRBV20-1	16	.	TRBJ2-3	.	TGCAGTGCTAGACCCTCCGGAAAAACTAGCACAGATACGCAGTATTTT	CSARPSGKTSTDTQYF
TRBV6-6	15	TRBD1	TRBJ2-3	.	TGTGCCAGCAGTCTGGGACAGGGGGGGGCAGATACGCAGTATTTT	CASSLGQGGADTQYF
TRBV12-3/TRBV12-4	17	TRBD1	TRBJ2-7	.	TGTGCCAGCAGTCACAAGGGGGACAGGGGGCTGGGCAATGAGCAGTACTTC	CASSHKGDRGLGNEQYF
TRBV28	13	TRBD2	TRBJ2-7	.	TGTGCCAGCAGGCTCGGGGGGGCCTACGAGCAGTACTTC	CASRLGGAYEQYF
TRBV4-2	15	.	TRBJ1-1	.	TGTGCCAGCAACCAAGATGCCGGGCTGGGCACTGAAGCTTTCTTT	CASNQDAGLGTEAFF
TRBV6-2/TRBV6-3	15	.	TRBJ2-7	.	TGTGCCAGCAACAAAAGGGGCTCCGGAAAATACGAGCAGTACTTC	CASNKRGSGKYEQYF
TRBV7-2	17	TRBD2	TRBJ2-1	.	TGTGCCAGCAGCTTAGTGGGCGGACTAGCGCGAAACAATGAGCAGTTCTTC	CASSLVGGLARNNEQFF
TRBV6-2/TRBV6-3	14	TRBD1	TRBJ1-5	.	TGTGCCAGCAGTGACCCGGACAGGTTTCAGCCCCAGCATTTT	CASSDPDRFQPQHF
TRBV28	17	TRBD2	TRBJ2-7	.	TGTGCCAGCAGCCGAGGGACTAGCGGGAGGTCCTACAATGAGCAGTACTTC	CASSRGTSGRSYNEQYF
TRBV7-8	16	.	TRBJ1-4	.	TGTGCCAGCAGCTTAGCGGGTATAGGGAGGAATGAAAAACTGTTTTTT	CASSLAGIGRNEKLFF
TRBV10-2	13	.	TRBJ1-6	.	TGCGCCACCGCGGGGTCCAATAATTCACCCCTCCACTTT	CATAGSNNSPLHF
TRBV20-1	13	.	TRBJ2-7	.	TGCAGTGCTGCGACAGATGGTCTAGACGAGCAGTACTTC	CSAATDGLDEQYF
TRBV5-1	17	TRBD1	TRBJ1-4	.	TGCGCCAGCAGCGGACAGGGGGCGGGTACTCTCGGGGAAAAACTGTTTTTT	CASSGQGAGTLGEKLFF
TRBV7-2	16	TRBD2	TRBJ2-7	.	TGTGCCAGCAGCCCGCAACTTAGCGGGGCCACCTACGAGCAGTACTTC	CASSPQLSGATYEQYF
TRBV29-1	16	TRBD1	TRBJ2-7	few	TGCAGCGTCAGGGGGCGGGTAGTGGGCTCAGTTTACGAGCAGTACTTC	CSVRGRVVGSVYEQYF
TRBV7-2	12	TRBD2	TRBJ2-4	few	TGTGCCAGCAGCGTATACGGGGGGGAGCAGTACTTC	CASSVYGGEQYF
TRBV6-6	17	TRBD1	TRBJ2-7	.	TGTGCCAGCAGTACAGGGAGGGGGACAGGGACGATCTACGAGCAGTACTTC	CASSTGRGTGTIYEQYF
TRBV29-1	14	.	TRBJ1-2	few	TGCAGCGTTCTGCCTGGGAAGGGTGGATATGGCTACACCTTC	CSVLPGKGGYGYTF